Given below is one TCR beta chain in context. The sample is drawn from a study of control samples from healthy donors and cancer patients. The CDR3 contains 15 residues. Looked up from germline, CDR1 is LGHDT and CDR2 is YNNKEL (reference sequence). After removal of 3 bases from V and 5 bases from J, the junction contained 7 bases not matched to a gene. Libraries were prepared by immunoSEQ multiplex PCR; TCRdb keeps only in-frame clonotypes and omits some of them. Here the sample spans tens of thousands of clones, almost 90% being singletons. This sequence originates from a man aged 45-60 years with head and neck cancer. The J gene is TRBJ1-2, the V gene TRBV3-1 (or the pseudogene TRBV3-2), with 9 bases matching TRBD1. The sequenced sample was PBMCs. The CDR3 sequence: CASSQSPGQGYGYTF. Written as DNA, the CDR3 is TGTGCCAGCAGCCAGAGCCCGGGACAGGGTTATGGCTACACCTTC.